This paragraph covers one T cell receptor beta chain sequence. What it binds is unknown. The authors made TCR beta libraries by quantitative 5'-RACE with molecular barcodes. TCRdb processed the 5' RACE reads anew with MiXCR; each CDR3 protein has one entry. The sample contains some 450,000 distinct CDR3 sequences, roughly 18% of which appear only once. This sample is part of a study of CD8 T cells in ankylosing spondylitis. Whole-study results and caveats: Existing reports had already noted some motif variants in reactive arthritis synovial fluid and blood. Characteristic, it appeared, of ankylosing spondylitis blood was a TCR beta motif of 7 or 8 highly homologous variants. Disease-linked clones had a CD8+ phenotype and relatively low frequency in peripheral blood. In ankylosing spondylitis patients, matched synovial fluid reportedly showed significant enrichment of disease-linked clones.

This CDR3 has 15 amino acids. V lost 2 bases to trimming and J lost 3 bases, with 10 bases between them. CDR1 and CDR2 from the germline V gene are MNHEY and SVGAGI. The V and J genes are TRBV6-5 and TRBJ1-4; D might be TRBD1 (5 bases). Sequencing input: blood, either unsorted or a sorted T cell fraction (not recorded which). The receptor comes from a male donor with ankylosing spondylitis. CDR3: CASSYGGGSNEKLFF. The CDR3 DNA reads as TGTGCCAGCAGTTACGGCGGGGGTTCTAATGAAAAACTGTTTTTT.